What follows are 10 T cell receptor beta chains derived from one specimen sequenced in a study of human T cells and chemical hapten exposure. Time point: patch test 1, 2 weeks after DPC sensitization. Treatment specified: therapeutic diphenylcyclopropenone sensitization with weekly scalp DPC. TCRdb re-called the RACE reads through MiXCR, storing one row per CDR3 protein. The sample comprises approximately 90,000 distinct CDR3 sequences, 8% to 11% of which are singletons, and roughly 2.2% rests with the top ten. Sequencing was performed on whole blood, taken in connection with sensitization to the hapten diphenylcyclopropenone (DPC). Source of these receptors: a middle-aged man with alopecia areata. Some clones in this sample may be carry-over from other donors' samples.

The chain carries TRBV18 and TRBJ2-3; no reliable D call. Germline V gene sequence: CDR1 KGHSH, CDR2 LQKENI. The CDR3 has 14 amino acids. V lost 3 bases and J lost 0, with 7 bases in between. CDR3 region: CASSPDPSTDTQYF. CDR3 bases: TGTGCCAGCTCACCGGATCCTAGCACAGATACGCAGTATTTT.

Notes on this clonotype: A much more abundant neighbour one base away suggests this may be a read error. Lacking the conserved final phenylalanine or tryptophan, this CDR3 likely reflects a read error. The chain has TRBV6-6 and TRBJ2-3; tentative D call: TRBD2 (5 bases). V lost 0 bases and J lost 3, with 10 bases in between. Germline V gene sequence: CDR1 MNHNY, CDR2 SVGAGI (reference sequence). The CDR3 is made up of 15 amino acids. DNA for the CDR3: TGTGCCAGCAGTTACTCGGAGATAGCGACAGATACGCAGTATTCT. It encodes CASSYSEIATDTQYS.

This clonotype was counted between two and nine times. V gene TRBV14 combines with J gene TRBJ2-2; D is unclear. CDR1 SGHDN and CDR2 FVKESK come from the germline V gene. CDR3 length equals 16 residues. Trimming shortened V by 2 bases and J by 3 bases, and 13 bases separated the two germline ends. CDR3 in DNA: TGTGCCAGCAGCCAAATGGAAGTTTCCGACACCGGGGAGCTGTTTTTT. This sequence encodes CASSQMEVSDTGELFF.

The chain carries TRBV6-1 and TRBJ2-3; D gene unclear. V lost 3 bases to trimming and J lost 2 bases, with 9 bases between them. The CDR3 consists of 14 residues. Germline CDR1 and CDR2: MNHNS and SASEGT. CDR3 region: CASSDRALTDTQYF. The CDR3 DNA is TGTGCCAGCAGTGACCGGGCCCTCACAGATACGCAGTATTTT.

The rearrangement links TRBV29-1 to TRBJ2-5; weak D call: TRBD2 (6 bases). In germline, CDR1 is SQVTM, CDR2 ANQGSEA. V was shortened by 6 bases and J by 5 bases, with 16 bases between the two germline ends. The CDR3 consists of 13 residues. The CDR3: CSVAGTSMETQYF. The CDR3 nucleotides read TGCAGCGTCGCAGGAACTAGCATGGAGACCCAGTACTTC. The variable domain in full, completed from reference TRBV29-1 and TRBJ2-5, reads SAVISQKPSRDICQRGTSLTIQCQVDSQVTMMFWYRQQPGQSLTLIATANQGSEATYESGFVIDKFPISRPNLTFSTLTVSNMSPEDSSIYLCSVAGTSMETQYFGPGTRLLVL.

This clonotype was observed many times. The J gene is TRBJ1-5, the V gene TRBV6-6, with 8 bases identical to TRBD1. The V gene end was trimmed by 6 bases and the J gene end by 4 bases; junction bases not matched to a gene: 8. Germline V CDR1 and CDR2: MNHNY, SVGAGI (reference sequence). CDR3 length: 15 residues. The CDR3 region is CASRPGTGKNQPQHF. Here the CDR3 DNA reads TGTGCCAGCAGACCCGGGACAGGCAAAAATCAGCCCCAGCATTTT.

The chain recombines TRBV14 with TRBJ2-3; D call uncertain. CDR3 length: 11 residues. Trimming cost V 6 bases and J 5 bases, with 6 bases left between them. Germline CDR1 is SGHDN and CDR2 is FVKESK. This chain's CDR3 is CASRGLDTQYF. As DNA, the CDR3 is TGTGCCAGCAGAGGCCTAGATACGCAGTATTTT.

The chain couples TRBV24-1 to TRBJ2-1; the match to TRBD2 covers 10 bases. Germline V CDR1 and CDR2: KGHDR, SFDVKD. Germline trimming cut 4 bases from V and 12 bases from J; bases unmatched to any gene: 11. CDR3 length: 15 amino acids. CDR3 in amino acids: CATSDPRLAGRRQFF. The CDR3 region has the DNA TGTGCCACCAGTGACCCGAGACTAGCGGGCCGAAGGCAGTTCTTC.

The rearrangement links TRBV7-2 to TRBJ2-3; D uncertain. Germline lookup yields CDR1 SGHTA and CDR2 FQGNSA. Trimming stripped 0 bases from V and 0 bases from J, with 7 bases between. The CDR3 loop spans 15 amino acids. The CDR3 loop is CASSLAGTSTDTQYF. CDR3 sequence (DNA): TGTGCCAGCAGCTTAGCGGGAACTAGCACAGATACGCAGTATTTT.

This clonotype has a handful of counts. The chain employs TRBV12-3 or TRBV12-4 and TRBJ2-1, with 7 bases lining up with TRBD1. This CDR3 is 13 amino acids long. V lost 6 bases, J lost 4 bases, and 3 bases stayed unmatched. CDR3 in amino acids: CASRTGQYNEQFF. The DNA of the CDR3 is TGTGCCAGCAGAACGGGACAGTACAATGAGCAGTTCTTC.